The clone carrying this T cell receptor (beta chain) has at least ten counts. The antigen is undetermined. TCR beta CDR3 region amplification was performed from RNA transcripts. Primed by the HTBI set, a first-round RT-PCR was run on the TCR CDR3. One entry per CDR3 protein results from TCRdb running MiXCR on the multiplex PCR reads. Here the sample spans about 500,000 distinct CDR3 sequences, about 16% being singletons. The germline V gene has CDR1 SGHTA and CDR2 FQGNSA. With V trimmed by 4 bases and J by 7 bases, 5 bases remained unmatched. CDR3 length: 15 residues. Ophthalmopathy cases met thresholds of Clinical Activity Score at least 3, NOSPECS grade at least 4 and duration under 3 months. The entry originates in a study of T cells in Graves' hyperthyroidism and ophthalmopathy. Study findings and constraints: Most clonotypes that expanded in the thyroid above 0.001 also showed up in blood.

The genes are TRBV7-2 and TRBJ2-1, with 12 nucleotides matching TRBD2. Sequencing used blood. This receptor was obtained from a young woman with Graves' ophthalmopathy. The CDR3 spells CASSSGGLAGNEQFF. Written as DNA, the CDR3 is TGTGCCAGCAGCTCCGGTGGACTAGCGGGGAATGAGCAGTTCTTC.